The entry below gives a single TCR beta chain sequence along with its context. Its antigen is as yet unknown. This sample is drawn from a study of STAT5B mutations in CD4+ large granular lymphocyte leukemia. Overall study context: Among healthy donors, a particular HLA allele went with more CDR3 'QG' motifs.

Study-wide points: Main leukemic clonotypes were patient-specific, but more than 20% appeared at low frequency elsewhere.

Assay: immunoSEQ multiplex PCR; the TCRdb copy retains only in-frame clones and omits some. The repertoire holds about 30,000 clones, with around 71% as singletons. Buffy coats from healthy blood donors served as controls. The sequenced material came from CD4+ T cells from blood buffy coats. This receptor was obtained from a human donor in good health.

The chain's CDR3 is CASSIESGGYNEQFF. The DNA for the CDR3 is TGTGCCAGTAGTATTGAGTCAGGGGGCTACAATGAGCAGTTCTTC. The chain links TRBV19 to TRBJ2-1; TRBD1 matches 7 bases. This CDR3 region has 15 residues. Germline loops: CDR1 LNHDA, CDR2 SQIVND (reference sequence). V shed 3 bases, J shed 3 bases, and the junction held 5 bases outside the gene matches.